Each of the 26 T cell receptor beta chains below was sequenced from the same sample in a study of blood T cell repertoires in COVID-19. The assay was immunoSEQ multiplex PCR, and TCRdb's table has in-frame clones only and misses some. There are some 200,000 clones in the sample; about 81% occur only once, and around 15% lies in the top ten. The sequencing sample was made of peripheral blood. Source of these receptors: a man between 25 and 39 years old with active or convalescent COVID-19.

This clone was seen a few times. The V and J genes are TRBV6-5 and TRBJ2-7; 10 bases fit TRBD1. V was pared by 9 bases and J by 3 bases, with 8 bases of the junction left unmatched. The CDR3 sequence is 14 residues long. Germline V gene data show CDR1 as MNHEY and CDR2 as SVGAGI. The CDR3 here is CASLPGQGNYEQYF. The CDR3 bases are TGTGCCAGTTTACCGGGACAGGGGAACTACGAGCAGTACTTC.

The chain has TRBV6-5 and TRBJ1-1; 10 bases are a match to TRBD1. V shed 8 bases and J 6 bases; nucleotides not matched to a gene: 6. CDR3 length: 13 amino acids. CDR1 and CDR2 from the germline V gene are MNHEY and SVGAGI. In DNA, the CDR3 is TGTGCCAGCGTACGACAGGGGGCGCCTGAAGCTTTCTTT. Translated: CASVRQGAPEAFF.

The chain couples TRBV19 to TRBJ1-2; TRBD1 matches 8 bases. V was clipped by 4 bases and J by 4 bases; unmatched bases: 8. The V gene's germline CDR1 is LNHDA and CDR2 SQIVND (reference sequence). There are 15 residues in the CDR3. The DNA of the CDR3 is TGTGCCAGTAGTAGAGGACAGGGTATAACCTATGGCTACACCTTC. It specifies CASSRGQGITYGYTF.

CDR3 loop: CASSELGLATLQETQYF. The CDR3 DNA is TGTGCCAGCAGTGAATTGGGACTAGCGACACTCCAAGAGACCCAGTACTTC. The chain couples TRBV25-1 to TRBJ2-5; TRBD2 matches 10 bases. Losses at the gene ends were 1 base for V and 1 base for J; bases not matched to a gene: 6. This CDR3 is 17 amino acids long. Germline-derived CDR1 and CDR2 are MGHDK and SYGVNS.

J is TRBJ2-1 and V is TRBV6-5, with 8 bases that match TRBD1. V lost 10 bases and J lost 8; bases outside the gene matches: 10. CDR3 size: 13 residues. Germline V CDR1 and CDR2: MNHEY, SVGAGI. DNA for the CDR3: TGTGCCAACCGACAGGGGAATGGGGATGAGCAGTTCTTC. Amino acid sequence: CANRQGNGDEQFF.

The chain couples TRBV11-3 to TRBJ2-3; 7 nucleotides line up with TRBD2. The CDR3 is made up of 18 amino acids. CDR1 is SGHNT, CDR2 YENEEA, per germline. The V segment lost 5 bases and the J segment 0 bases; nucleotides outside the gene matches: 14. This CDR3 reads CASSHSGTASGSTDTQYF. The CDR3 region has the DNA TGTGCCAGCAGCCATTCGGGGACTGCTAGCGGTAGCACAGATACGCAGTATTTT.

J is TRBJ1-2 and V is TRBV7-2; D possibly corresponds to TRBD1 (6 bases). V lost 2 bases to trimming and J lost 2 bases, with 18 bases between them. Germline V CDR1 and CDR2: SGHTA, FQGNSA. This CDR3 has 17 residues. Here the CDR3 reads CASSLNYGAGANYGYTF. The CDR3 DNA reads as TGTGCCAGCAGCTTAAATTACGGGGCAGGGGCCAACTATGGCTACACCTTC.

This clone was seen a single time. The rearrangement uses TRBV7-2 and TRBJ1-5; 9 bases agree with TRBD1. Trimming cost V 5 bases and J 4 bases; bases outside gene matches: 3. The CDR3 runs to 14 residues. Germline V gene sequence: CDR1 SGHTA, CDR2 FQGNSA. The CDR3 loop is CASSRDRANQPQHF. The CDR3, as DNA: TGTGCCAGCAGCCGGGACAGGGCAAATCAGCCCCAGCATTTT.

The CDR3 protein is CASSPLGTVSTDTQYF. As DNA, the CDR3 is TGTGCCAGCAGCCCCTTAGGGACAGTGAGCACAGATACGCAGTATTTT. The V call is TRBV3-1 (or the pseudogene TRBV3-2), the J call TRBJ2-3, with TRBD1 identical over 7 bases. The CDR3 runs to 16 residues. The J segment lost 0 bases and the V segment lost 4 bases, leaving 7 bases of the junction unmatched. Germline CDR1 is LGHDT and CDR2 is YNNKEL (reference sequence).

The chain carries TRBV27 and TRBJ2-7, with unresolved D. The CDR3 is 14 amino acids. Germline CDR1 reads MNHEY; CDR2 reads SMNVEV (reference sequence). Trimming pared 4 bases from V and 2 bases from J, leaving 12 bases between. CDR3 sequence (DNA): TGTGCCAGCAGTTCCGGGTTAGAGGCCTACGAGCAGTACTTC. This translates into CASSSGLEAYEQYF.

The chain couples TRBV4-3 to TRBJ2-4; D is undetermined. V was cut by 0 bases and J by 4 bases, with 4 bases left in between. The length of the CDR3 is 13 residues. Germline loops: CDR1 LGHNA, CDR2 YSLEER. The CDR3 region has the DNA TGCGCCAGCAGCCAAGATACTAAAAACATTCAGTACTTC. It is translated as CASSQDTKNIQYF.

The chain is built from TRBV7-2 and TRBJ1-4, with D possibly TRBD1 on 6 matching bases. Trimming shortened V by 4 bases and J by 8 bases, and 17 bases separated the two germline ends. CDR1 is SGHTA and CDR2 is FQGNSA in the germline V gene. This CDR3 has 15 residues. Written as DNA, the CDR3 is TGTGCCAGCAGCTCCGCTGGACAGCTTAGGGAAAAACTGTTTTTT. This codes for CASSSAGQLREKLFF.

The rearrangement links TRBV19 to TRBJ1-2; perhaps TRBD1 as D (5 bases). The CDR3 has 13 amino acids. CDR1 and CDR2 from the germline V gene are LNHDA and SQIVND (reference sequence). The CDR3 region has the DNA TGTGGCTGTGGTTGGGGGGTTGAGGATGGCTACACCTTC. Translating gives CGCGWGVEDGYTF.

The chain couples TRBV6-5 to TRBJ2-2; 10 nucleotides match TRBD1. The germline V gene encodes CDR1 MNHEY and CDR2 SVGAGI. Trimming removed 4 bases from V and 3 bases from J; junction bases left unmatched: 2. CDR3 length equals 15 residues. The CDR3 protein is CASSSGQGYTGELFF. The DNA for the CDR3 is TGTGCCAGCAGTTCGGGACAGGGGTACACCGGGGAGCTGTTTTTT.

The chain carries TRBV24-1 and TRBJ1-1; 7 bases align to TRBD1. Germline CDR1 is KGHDR and CDR2 is SFDVKD. With V trimmed by 1 base and J by 3 bases, 16 bases remained unmatched. The CDR3 is made up of 19 amino acids. The CDR3 reads CATSDLPVRGQESDTEAFF. The CDR3 nucleotides are TGTGCCACCAGTGATTTACCCGTGAGGGGGCAGGAATCGGACACTGAAGCTTTCTTT.

This chain joins TRBV4-2 and TRBJ1-3; TRBD1 agrees at 7 bases. CDR3 length: 17 amino acids. Germline V gene data show CDR1 as LGHNA and CDR2 as YNFKEQ. V shed 1 base, J shed 4 bases, and the junction held 10 bases outside the gene matches. In DNA, the CDR3 is TGTGCCAGCAGCCAAGGCAGGCCCGACAGGGAAGGAAACACCATATATTTT. Translated: CASSQGRPDREGNTIYF.

V gene TRBV30 combines with J gene TRBJ1-2; 9 positions match TRBD1. With 3 bases clipped from V and 4 bases from J, the junction kept 9 bases outside the gene matches. Germline loops: CDR1 GTSNPN, CDR2 SVGIG (reference sequence). This CDR3 region has 15 residues. The CDR3 is CAWSSRGQGIYGYTF. The CDR3 nucleotides read TGTGCCTGGAGCTCACGGGGACAGGGCATCTATGGCTACACCTTC.

The chain couples TRBV4-2 to TRBJ2-7; perhaps TRBD1 as D (6 bases). CDR1 and CDR2 (germline): LGHNA, YNFKEQ. The CDR3 extends over 14 amino acids. V shed 5 bases and J shed 0 bases, with 11 bases lying between them. The CDR3 here is CASSSDRLSYEQYF. CDR3 in DNA: TGTGCCAGCAGCTCCGACAGGCTCTCCTACGAGCAGTACTTC.

The chain couples TRBV11-3 to TRBJ1-2; 10 bases fit TRBD1. V lost 4 bases and J lost 4; bases outside the gene matches: 6. CDR1 and CDR2 (germline): SGHNT, YENEEA. The CDR3 spans 15 residues. CDR3 coding DNA: TGTGCCAGCAGCTCCGACAGGGGGCGCGGCTATGGCTACACCTTC. Translating gives CASSSDRGRGYGYTF.

The chain is built from TRBV9 and TRBJ2-1; the match to TRBD2 covers 8 bases. J lost 6 bases, V lost 1 base, and 9 bases had no gene match. This CDR3 is 16 amino acids long. Per germline, CDR1 SGDLS and CDR2 YYNGEE. In nucleotides, the CDR3 is TGTGCCAGCAGCGTAACCCAGACGGGGGGGCTCAATGAGCAGTTCTTC. Translated: CASSVTQTGGLNEQFF.

This sequence joins TRBV2 and TRBJ2-7; 11 positions agree with TRBD1. With V trimmed by 7 bases and J by 5 bases, 7 bases remained unmatched. Germline loops: CDR1 SNHLY, CDR2 FYNNEI. This CDR3 is built from 14 residues. The CDR3 region has the DNA TGTGCCAGCAAAGGGGGACAGGGGGAGCACGAGCAGTACGTC. Translated: CASKGGQGEHEQYV.

The CDR3, as DNA: TGCAGTGCTAGTTATAGAAACCGCGTCGCCGGGGAGCTGTTTTTT. It encodes CSASYRNRVAGELFF. This rearrangement joins TRBV20-1 to TRBJ2-2; D not certain. The CDR3 contains 15 residues. Germline V lookup: CDR1 DFQATT, CDR2 SNEGSKA (reference sequence). The germline V and J ends were trimmed by 3 bases and 6 bases, with 17 bases remaining between them.

A few counts support this clone. The chain has TRBV6-5 and TRBJ1-6; D possibly corresponds to TRBD1 (5 bases). Trimming pared 6 bases from V and 8 bases from J, leaving 17 bases between. This CDR3 spans 15 amino acids. The germline V gene encodes CDR1 MNHEY and CDR2 SVGAGI. Here the CDR3 reads CASRKKGRSDSPLHF. The CDR3 bases are TGTGCCAGCAGGAAAAAGGGGCGATCGGATTCACCCCTCCACTTT.

The genes are TRBV19 and TRBJ1-5; D remains ambiguous. Germline V gene sequence: CDR1 LNHDA, CDR2 SQIVND (reference sequence). Deletions cut 3 bases from V and 6 bases from J, with 15 bases between. The CDR3 extends over 15 amino acids. CDR3 sequence: CASSILARTPQPQHF. The CDR3 DNA reads as TGTGCCAGTAGTATCCTAGCCAGGACCCCTCAGCCCCAGCATTTT.

The chain recombines TRBV18 with TRBJ1-1, with unresolved D. Trimming shortened V by 7 bases and J by 1 base, and 10 bases separated the two germline ends. CDR3 length: 13 amino acids. Germline CDR1 reads KGHSH; CDR2 reads LQKENI. The CDR3 DNA reads TGTGCCAGCTGCGGCAGCGAGAACACTGAAGCTTTCTTT. Its protein is CASCGSENTEAFF.

This sequence joins TRBV24-1 and TRBJ2-2; D may be TRBD1 (5 bases). Germline lookup yields CDR1 KGHDR and CDR2 SFDVKD. Trimming removed 9 bases from V and 1 base from J, with 8 bases in between. The CDR3 sequence is 13 residues long. The CDR3 DNA is TGTGCCACCGGGCAGGGGAACACCGGGGAGCTGTTTTTT. This sequence encodes CATGQGNTGELFF.